Sequencing of this TCR beta chain was carried out in a study of shared clonotypes between healthy human individuals. Study results and caveats: Clonotype sharing among the donors was expected to vary with sequencing depth.

In the case of this clone: Its antigen is unknown.

Naive CD8 cells were CD45RO-negative, positively selected for CCR7, excluding terminally differentiated effector memory CD45RA+ cells. J gave up 6 bases and V 6 bases, and 11 bases lay outside the gene matches. CDR1 MGHRA and CDR2 YSYEKL come from the germline V gene. The CDR3 has 14 residues. The method was immunoSEQ multiplex PCR; TCRdb's version includes in-frame clones alone and lacks a portion of them. The data contain around 2,000,000 clones, around 93% of them singletons. This sequence was found in a man aged 18-30 years in good health. Some clones in this sample may be carry-over from other donors' samples. J is TRBJ2-7 and V is TRBV4-1; 7 nucleotides agree with TRBD1. The sequenced sample was naive CD8+ T cells from PBMCs. CDR3 loop: CASSHATGIGEQYF. In nucleotides, the CDR3 is TGCGCCAGCAGTCACGCGACAGGGATCGGCGAGCAGTACTTC.